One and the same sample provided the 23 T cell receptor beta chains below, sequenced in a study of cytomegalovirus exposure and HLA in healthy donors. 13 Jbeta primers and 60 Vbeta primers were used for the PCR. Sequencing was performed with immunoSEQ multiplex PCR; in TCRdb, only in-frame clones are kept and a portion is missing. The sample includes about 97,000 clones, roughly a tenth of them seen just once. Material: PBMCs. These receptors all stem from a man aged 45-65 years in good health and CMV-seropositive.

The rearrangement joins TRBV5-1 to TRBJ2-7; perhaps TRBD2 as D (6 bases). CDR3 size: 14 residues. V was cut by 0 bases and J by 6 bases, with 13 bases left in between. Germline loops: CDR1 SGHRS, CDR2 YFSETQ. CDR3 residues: CASSLARGRTEQYF. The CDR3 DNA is TGCGCCAGCAGCTTGGCTAGAGGGAGGACCGAGCAGTACTTC.

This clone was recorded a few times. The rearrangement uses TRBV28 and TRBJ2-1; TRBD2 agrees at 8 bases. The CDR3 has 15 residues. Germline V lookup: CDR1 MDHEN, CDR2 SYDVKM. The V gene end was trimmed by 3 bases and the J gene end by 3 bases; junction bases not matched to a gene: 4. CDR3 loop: CASSLGTRVYNEQFF. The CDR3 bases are TGTGCCAGCAGTTTGGGGACTAGAGTCTACAATGAGCAGTTCTTC.

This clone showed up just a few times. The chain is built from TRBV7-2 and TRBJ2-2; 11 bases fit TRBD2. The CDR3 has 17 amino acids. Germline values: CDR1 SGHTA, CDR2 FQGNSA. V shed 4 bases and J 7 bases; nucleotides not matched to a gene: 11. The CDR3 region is CASSSGLAVGFDGELFF. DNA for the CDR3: TGTGCCAGCAGCTCGGGACTAGCGGTAGGGTTTGACGGGGAGCTGTTTTTT.

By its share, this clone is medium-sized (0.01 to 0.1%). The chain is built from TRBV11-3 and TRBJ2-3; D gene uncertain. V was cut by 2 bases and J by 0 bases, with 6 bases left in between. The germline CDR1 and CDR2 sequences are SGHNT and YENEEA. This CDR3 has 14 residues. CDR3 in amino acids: CASSLTTSTDTQYF. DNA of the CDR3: TGTGCCAGCAGCTTAACCACTAGCACAGATACGCAGTATTTT.

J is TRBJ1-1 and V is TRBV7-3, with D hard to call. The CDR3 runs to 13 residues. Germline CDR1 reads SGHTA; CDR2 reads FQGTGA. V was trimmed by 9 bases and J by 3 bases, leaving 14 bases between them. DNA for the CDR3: TGTGCCAGTGGAGAGTCGTCGGACACTGAAGCTTTCTTT. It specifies CASGESSDTEAFF.

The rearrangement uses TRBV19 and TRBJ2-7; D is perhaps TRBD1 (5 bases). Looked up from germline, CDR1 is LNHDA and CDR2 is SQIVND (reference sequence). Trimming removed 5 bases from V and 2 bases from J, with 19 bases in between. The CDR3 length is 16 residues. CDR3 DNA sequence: TGTGCCAGTAGTCCTCGGTGGGGCAGTGTAACCTACGAGCAGTACTTC. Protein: CASSPRWGSVTYEQYF.

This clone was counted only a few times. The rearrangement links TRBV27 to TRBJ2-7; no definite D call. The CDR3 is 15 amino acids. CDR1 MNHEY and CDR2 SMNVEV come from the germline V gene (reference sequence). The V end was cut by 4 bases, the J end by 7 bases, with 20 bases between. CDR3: CASSSYIGTPREQYF. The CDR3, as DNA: TGTGCCAGCAGTTCTTATATAGGAACTCCTAGAGAGCAGTACTTC.

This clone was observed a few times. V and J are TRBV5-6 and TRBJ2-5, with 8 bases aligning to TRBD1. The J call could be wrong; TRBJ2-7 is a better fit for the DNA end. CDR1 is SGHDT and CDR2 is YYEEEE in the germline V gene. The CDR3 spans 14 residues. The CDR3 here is CASSLWTGLDEQYF. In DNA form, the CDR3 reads TGTGCCAGCAGCTTATGGACAGGGTTGGACGAGCAGTACTTC.

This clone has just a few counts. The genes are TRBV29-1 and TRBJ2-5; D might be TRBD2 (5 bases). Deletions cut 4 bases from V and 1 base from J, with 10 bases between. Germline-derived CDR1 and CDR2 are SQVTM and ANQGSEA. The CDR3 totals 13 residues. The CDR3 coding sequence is TGCAGCGTTGGAGGGCCTATCCAAGAGACCCAGTACTTC. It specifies CSVGGPIQETQYF.

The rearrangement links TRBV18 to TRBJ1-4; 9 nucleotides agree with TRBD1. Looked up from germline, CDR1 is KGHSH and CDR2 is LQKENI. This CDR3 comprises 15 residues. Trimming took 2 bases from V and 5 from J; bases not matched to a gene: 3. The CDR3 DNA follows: TGTGCCAGCTCACCATTGACAGGGGGGAATGAAAAACTGTTTTTT. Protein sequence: CASSPLTGGNEKLFF.

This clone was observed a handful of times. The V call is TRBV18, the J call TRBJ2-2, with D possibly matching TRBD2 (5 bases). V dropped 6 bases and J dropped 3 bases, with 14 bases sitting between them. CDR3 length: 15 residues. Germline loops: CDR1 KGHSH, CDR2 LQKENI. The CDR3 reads CASSPSGEHTGELFF. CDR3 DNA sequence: TGTGCCAGCTCCCCCAGCGGTGAGCACACCGGGGAGCTGTTTTTT.

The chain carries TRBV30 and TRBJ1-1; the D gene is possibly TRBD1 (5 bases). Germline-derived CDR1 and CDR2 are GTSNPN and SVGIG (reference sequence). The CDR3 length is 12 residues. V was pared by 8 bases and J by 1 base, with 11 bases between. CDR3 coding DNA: TGTGCCGGCGACAGACAGAACACTGAAGCTTTCTTT. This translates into CAGDRQNTEAFF.

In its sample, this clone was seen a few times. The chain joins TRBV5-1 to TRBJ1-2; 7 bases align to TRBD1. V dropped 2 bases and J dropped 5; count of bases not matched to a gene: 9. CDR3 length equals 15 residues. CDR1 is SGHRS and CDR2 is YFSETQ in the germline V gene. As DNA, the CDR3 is TGCGCCAGCAGCTTTGGACAGGCTGCGGGATATGGCTACACCTTC. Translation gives CASSFGQAAGYGYTF.

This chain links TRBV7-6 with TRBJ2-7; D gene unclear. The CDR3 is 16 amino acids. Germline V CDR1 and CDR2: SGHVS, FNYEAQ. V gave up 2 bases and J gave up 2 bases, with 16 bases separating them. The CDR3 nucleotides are TGTGCCAGCAGCTTAAGCTCTGGGCAGAGAACCTACGAGCAGTACTTC. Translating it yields CASSLSSGQRTYEQYF.

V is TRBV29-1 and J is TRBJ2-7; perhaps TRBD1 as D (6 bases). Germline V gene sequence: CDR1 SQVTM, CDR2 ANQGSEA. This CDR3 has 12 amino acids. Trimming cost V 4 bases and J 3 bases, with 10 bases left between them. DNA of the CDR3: TGCAGCGTTGGAAAGGACAGCTACGAGCAGTACTTC. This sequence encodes CSVGKDSYEQYF.

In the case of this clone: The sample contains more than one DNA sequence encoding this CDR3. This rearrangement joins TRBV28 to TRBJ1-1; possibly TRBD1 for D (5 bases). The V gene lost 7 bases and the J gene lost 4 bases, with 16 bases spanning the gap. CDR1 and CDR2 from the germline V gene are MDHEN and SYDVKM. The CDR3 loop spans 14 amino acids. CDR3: CASTDGGLRTEAFF. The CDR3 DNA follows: TGTGCCAGCACCGACGGGGGTTTGCGCACTGAAGCTTTCTTT. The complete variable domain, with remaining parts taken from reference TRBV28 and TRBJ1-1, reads DVKVTQSSRYLVKRTGEKVFLECVQDMDHENMFWYRQDPGLGLRLIYFSYDVKMKEKGDIPEGYSVSREKKERFSLILESASTNQTSMYLCASTDGGLRTEAFFGQGTRLTVV.

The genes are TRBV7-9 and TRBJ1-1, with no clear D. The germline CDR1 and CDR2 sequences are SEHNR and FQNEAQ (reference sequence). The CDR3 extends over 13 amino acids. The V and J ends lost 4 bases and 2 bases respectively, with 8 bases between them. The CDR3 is CASSWAANTEAFF. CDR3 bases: TGTGCCAGCAGCTGGGCAGCTAACACTGAAGCTTTCTTT.

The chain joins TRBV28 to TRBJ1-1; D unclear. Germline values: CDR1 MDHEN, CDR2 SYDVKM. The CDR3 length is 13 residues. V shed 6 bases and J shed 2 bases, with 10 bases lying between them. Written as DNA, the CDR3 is TGTGCCAGCAGGGGCCGTTTTAACACTGAAGCTTTCTTT. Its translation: CASRGRFNTEAFF.

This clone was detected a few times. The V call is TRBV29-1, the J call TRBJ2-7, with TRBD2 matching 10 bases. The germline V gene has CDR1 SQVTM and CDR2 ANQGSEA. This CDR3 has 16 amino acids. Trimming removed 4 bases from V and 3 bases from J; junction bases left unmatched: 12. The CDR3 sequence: CSVASGGAGRFYEQYF. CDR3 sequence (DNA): TGCAGCGTTGCTAGCGGGGGAGCGGGCCGATTCTACGAGCAGTACTTC.

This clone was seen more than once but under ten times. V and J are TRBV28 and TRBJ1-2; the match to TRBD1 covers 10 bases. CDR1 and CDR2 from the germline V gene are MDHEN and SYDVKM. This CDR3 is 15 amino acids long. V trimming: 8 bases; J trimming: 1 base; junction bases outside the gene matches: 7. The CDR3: CASLGQGSGNYGYTF. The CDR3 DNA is TGTGCCAGCCTGGGACAGGGGAGTGGTAACTATGGCTACACCTTC.

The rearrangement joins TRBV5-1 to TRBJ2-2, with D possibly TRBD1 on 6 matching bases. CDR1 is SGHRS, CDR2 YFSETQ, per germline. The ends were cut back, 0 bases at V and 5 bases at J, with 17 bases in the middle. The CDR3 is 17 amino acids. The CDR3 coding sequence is TGCGCCAGCAGCTTGGTCAAGGCAGACGGACAGACCGGGGAGCTGTTTTTT. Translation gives CASSLVKADGQTGELFF.

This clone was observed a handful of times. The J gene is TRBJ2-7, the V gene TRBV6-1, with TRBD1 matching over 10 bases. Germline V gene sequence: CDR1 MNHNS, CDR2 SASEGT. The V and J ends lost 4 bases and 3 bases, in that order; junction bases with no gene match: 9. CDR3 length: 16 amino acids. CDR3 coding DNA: TGTGCCAGCAGTGCATTCCCGGGACAGGGGATCTACGAGCAGTACTTC. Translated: CASSAFPGQGIYEQYF.

The CDR3 nucleotides read TGTGCCAGCAGCATCAGACCGGACTACTACGAGCAGTACTTC. It is translated as CASSIRPDYYEQYF. J is TRBJ2-7 and V is TRBV2, with D tentatively TRBD2 (6 bases). This CDR3 has 14 residues. V was pared by 6 bases and J by 3 bases, with 15 bases between. Germline values: CDR1 SNHLY, CDR2 FYNNEI.